This TCR beta chain was documented in a study of technical replicates of blood from a few donors. The data were produced by immunoSEQ multiplex PCR, yet TCRdb's version contains in-frame clones alone and is incomplete. The data hold around 92,000 clones, with roughly 96% observed a single time. Germline V CDR1 and CDR2: MDHEN, SYDVKM. There are 14 residues in the CDR3. The J segment lost 4 bases and the V segment lost 6 bases, leaving 5 bases of the junction unmatched. The chain has TRBV28 and TRBJ2-2; 7 bases are a match to TRBD1. The source is a human donor in good health. The sequencing sample was made of T cells isolated from PBMCs. CDR3 loop: CASRHGTVTGELFF. In DNA form, the CDR3 reads TGTGCCAGCAGGCACGGGACAGTCACCGGGGAGCTGTTTTTT.